This is a list of T cell receptor beta chains from one sample in a study of cytotoxic CD8 clonotypes in ibrutinib-treated CLL. Libraries were prepared by immunoSEQ multiplex PCR; TCRdb keeps only in-frame clonotypes and omits some of them. Altogether over 30,000 clones are present, 55% to 80% being singletons, with the ten largest covering approximately 7.6%. Here the sequenced sample was PBMCs, taken at disease progression, from a patient treated with ibrutinib. These receptors all stem from a human donor with chronic lymphocytic leukemia. Both conserved end residues are part of each CDR3. A D gene is named only where the DNA matches it firmly. Only part of the rows carry a size: once, few, many, or a class if the clone is expanded.

j_call	d_call	clone_size	v_call	cdr3_aa	cdr3_nt
TRBJ2-1	-	-	TRBV15	CATSRVGNEQFF	TGTGCCACCAGCAGAGTAGGTAATGAGCAGTTCTTC
TRBJ2-7	-	once	TRBV5-4	CASSLVIAGTYEQYF	TGTGCCAGCAGCTTGGTAATTGCGGGAACCTACGAGCAGTACTTC
TRBJ2-3	TRBD2	-	TRBV19	CASSIYASGNTDTQYF	TGTGCCAGTAGTATATACGCTAGCGGGAACACAGATACGCAGTATTTT
TRBJ2-2	-	-	TRBV14	CASSQGQVLTGELFF	TGTGCCAGCAGCCAGGGTCAGGTCCTCACCGGGGAGCTGTTTTTT
TRBJ2-1	-	-	TRBV15	CATSRGWMTYNEQFF	TGTGCCACCAGCAGGGGGTGGATGACCTACAATGAGCAGTTCTTC
TRBJ1-5	-	-	TRBV28	CASSFVRGDYQPQHF	TGTGCCAGCAGTTTCGTTAGGGGCGATTATCAGCCCCAGCATTTT
TRBJ1-5	-	-	TRBV7-9	CASSPDRGDQPQHF	TGTGCCAGCAGCCCCGATAGGGGCGATCAGCCCCAGCATTTT
TRBJ2-6	-	-	TRBV19	CASTASGANVLTF	TGTGCCAGTACAGCCTCTGGGGCCAACGTCCTGACTTTC
TRBJ2-7	-	few	TRBV27	CASRQLGTWDGEQYF	TGTGCCAGCCGACAATTAGGGACATGGGATGGCGAGCAGTACTTC
TRBJ1-2	TRBD1	-	TRBV19	CASSIPPGQGRGGYGYTF	TGTGCCAGTAGTATCCCTCCGGGACAGGGGAGAGGGGGCTATGGCTACACCTTC
TRBJ2-4	-	-	TRBV6-5	CASTRLNIQYF	TGTGCCAGCACTCGGTTAAACATTCAGTACTTC
TRBJ2-7	-	once	TRBV2	CASSRSYEQYF	TGTGCCAGCAGTCGGTCCTACGAGCAGTACTTC
TRBJ2-6	-	-	TRBV5-1	CASSLASGAGANVLTF	TGCGCCAGCAGCTTGGCATCGGGAGCCGGGGCCAACGTCCTGACTTTC
TRBJ1-6	TRBD1	few	TRBV19	CASTRGTGPSGGPLHF	TGTGCCAGTACACGGGGGACAGGGCCCTCCGGGGGACCCCTCCACTTT
TRBJ1-1	TRBD1	-	TRBV9	CASSVFPGTETEAFF	TGTGCCAGCAGCGTATTTCCCGGGACAGAGACTGAAGCTTTCTTT
TRBJ2-1	-	-	TRBV5-4	CASSQDPYNEQFF	TGTGCCAGCAGTCAGGACCCTTACAATGAGCAGTTCTTC
TRBJ2-3	-	few	TRBV30	CAWSVQDTQYF	TGTGCCTGGAGTGTACAAGATACGCAGTATTTT
TRBJ2-7	-	-	TRBV7-9	CASSLVDSGSLDYEQYF	TGTGCCAGCAGCTTAGTTGATTCCGGCTCCCTGGACTACGAGCAGTACTTC
TRBJ1-1	-	-	TRBV7-3	CASSLDSYTEAFF	TGTGCCAGCAGCCTCGACAGCTACACTGAAGCTTTCTTT
TRBJ1-1	-	few	TRBV19	CASSGVNTEAFF	TGTGCCAGTAGTGGAGTGAACACTGAAGCTTTCTTT
TRBJ2-7	-	-	TRBV4-3	CASSQEETRYEQYF	TGCGCCAGCAGCCAAGAGGAAACTCGGTACGAGCAGTACTTC
TRBJ2-1	TRBD2	-	TRBV6-6	CASSRLAGDNEQFF	TGTGCCAGCAGCCGACTAGCGGGAGACAATGAGCAGTTCTTC
TRBJ2-5	TRBD1	-	TRBV11-1	CASSLISGQAQETQYF	TGTGCCAGCAGCTTGATTAGTGGACAGGCCCAAGAGACCCAGTACTTC
TRBJ2-7	-	-	TRBV6-6	CASSGAISSYEQYF	TGTGCCAGCTCCGGGGCTATTTCTTCCTACGAGCAGTACTTC
TRBJ2-1	-	-	TRBV6-5	CASSSLHDNEQFF	TGTGCCAGCAGTTCATTACACGACAATGAGCAGTTCTTC
TRBJ2-3	-	few	TRBV30	CAWSIGTQGDTQYF	TGTGCCTGGAGCATCGGGACTCAAGGGGATACGCAGTATTTT
TRBJ2-7	TRBD1	-	TRBV28	CATLVGTGAYEQYF	TGTGCCACTTTGGTGGGGACAGGTGCCTACGAGCAGTACTTC
TRBJ1-2	TRBD1	-	TRBV5-1	CASRRDSYGYTF	TGCGCCAGCAGACGGGACAGCTATGGCTACACCTTC
TRBJ1-6	-	-	TRBV30	CAWSVRGAGNSPLHF	TGTGCCTGGAGTGTTCGGGGGGCGGGAAATTCACCCCTCCACTTT
TRBJ1-1	TRBD1	-	TRBV27	CASSLRPPGQGAGNTEAFF	TGTGCCAGCAGTTTAAGGCCCCCGGGACAGGGTGCTGGGAACACTGAAGCTTTCTTT
TRBJ2-7	TRBD2	few	TRBV30	CAWSVGSGRIYEQYF	TGTGCCTGGAGTGTAGGTAGCGGGCGCATCTACGAGCAGTACTTC
TRBJ1-1	-	-	TRBV7-2	CASSLIGGLRTEAFF	TGTGCCAGCAGCTTGATAGGGGGTTTAAGAACTGAAGCTTTCTTT
TRBJ2-5	-	-	TRBV5-4	CASSSPNRQDGTQYF	TGTGCCAGCAGCTCCCCCAATAGACAGGACGGGACCCAGTACTTC
TRBJ2-2	-	-	TRBV9	CASSVSGSETGELFF	TGTGCCAGCAGCGTGTCGGGCTCCGAGACCGGGGAGCTGTTTTTT
TRBJ2-7	-	-	TRBV7-6	CASSLATAYEQYF	TGTGCCAGCAGCTTAGCTACAGCTTACGAGCAGTACTTC
TRBJ2-2	-	-	TRBV14	CASSQTRATGELFF	TGTGCCAGCAGCCAAACAAGGGCCACCGGGGAGCTGTTTTTT
TRBJ2-1	TRBD1	once	TRBV27	CASSRQGDSYNEQFF	TGTGCCAGCAGCCGACAGGGTGACTCCTACAATGAGCAGTTCTTC
TRBJ2-6	TRBD1	-	TRBV19	CASSKGQGSSGANVLTF	TGTGCCAGTAGTAAGGGACAGGGAAGCTCTGGGGCCAACGTCCTGACTTTC
TRBJ2-1	-	-	TRBV7-6	CASSLNAEQFF	TGTGCCAGCAGCCTTAATGCTGAGCAGTTCTTC
TRBJ1-1	-	-	TRBV6-6	CASSSLLKAFF	TGTGCCAGCAGCTCACTCTTAAAAGCTTTCTTT
TRBJ1-2	-	-	TRBV5-1	CASSLAGVGGYTF	TGCGCCAGCAGCTTGGCGGGGGTCGGTGGCTACACCTTC
TRBJ2-3	-	-	TRBV18	CASSPNSRWDTDTQYF	TGTGCCAGCTCACCGAATAGTCGCTGGGACACAGATACGCAGTATTTT
TRBJ1-5	-	-	TRBV19	CASSTWTANQPQHF	TGTGCCAGTAGTACCTGGACAGCTAATCAGCCCCAGCATTTT
TRBJ2-7	TRBD2	-	TRBV7-9	CASSFLAGDPYEQYF	TGTGCCAGCAGCTTTTTAGCGGGAGATCCCTACGAGCAGTACTTC
TRBJ2-1	TRBD2	few	TRBV6-4	CASSDGTSSNEQFF	TGTGCCAGCAGTGACGGGACTAGCAGCAATGAGCAGTTCTTC